The clone carrying this T cell receptor beta chain has a handful of counts. The sample originates from a study of low-dose radiotherapy and immunotherapy resistance in tumors. Primers used for first-strand cDNA, a TRAV- and TRBV-specific set, covered both alpha and beta chains. The TCRs were subjected to amplification over 20 PCR cycles employing a constant-region primer in conjunction with a V-primer adapter. Each CDR3 protein gets one entry after TCRdb re-called the reads with MiXCR. The sample yields 95,000 to 100,000 distinct CDR3 sequences, less than 25% seen once. The CDR3 sequence is 15 residues long. Losses at the gene ends were 3 bases for V and 8 bases for J; bases not matched to a gene: 11. Germline assignment: CDR1 DFQATT and CDR2 SNEGSKA (reference sequence). Time point of the sample: after trial treatment. As to treatment: LDRT plus nivolumab, ipilimumab, low-dose cyclophosphamide and aspirin (RACIN trial).

The specimen comprised PBMCs, sampled after low-dose radiotherapy plus immunotherapy. The origin of this receptor is a male donor with prostate cancer. This chain links TRBV20-1 with TRBJ1-4; 8 bases fit TRBD1. The CDR3 reads CSASWALQGDEKLFF. The CDR3 DNA follows: TGCAGTGCTAGTTGGGCCTTACAGGGGGACGAAAAACTGTTTTTT.